This T cell receptor (beta chain) was sequenced in a study of blood T cell repertoires in COVID-19. Study-wide context: Some COVID-19 samples were acute and others convalescent; all came from the United States, Italy and Spain. PBMCs, B-cell-depleted T cells, or T cells were the source of the cDNA or gDNA that made up the material.

Source study methods: Quantification of nucleated cells was approximated via reference gene primer amplification. Using immunoSEQ multiplex PCR, the repertoire was profiled, and TCRdb retains in-frame clones only, with some absent. V, J and clone size are those of that table, while D and trimming were read from the DNA. This table has 72,000 or so clones, around 82% appearing once. This clone was counted once. The sequence derives from an elderly man with active COVID-19. The sequenced material came from peripheral blood.

The CDR3 DNA is TGCGCCAGCAGCTTGGGGACTAGCGGGGTTCAGTTAGAGACCCAGTACTTC. Translating it yields CASSLGTSGVQLETQYF. V is TRBV5-1 and J is TRBJ2-5, with TRBD2 matching over 12 bases. Germline V gene data show CDR1 as SGHRS and CDR2 as YFSETQ. The ends lost 0 bases at V and 4 bases at J; junction bases unmatched: 7. The CDR3 spans 17 residues.